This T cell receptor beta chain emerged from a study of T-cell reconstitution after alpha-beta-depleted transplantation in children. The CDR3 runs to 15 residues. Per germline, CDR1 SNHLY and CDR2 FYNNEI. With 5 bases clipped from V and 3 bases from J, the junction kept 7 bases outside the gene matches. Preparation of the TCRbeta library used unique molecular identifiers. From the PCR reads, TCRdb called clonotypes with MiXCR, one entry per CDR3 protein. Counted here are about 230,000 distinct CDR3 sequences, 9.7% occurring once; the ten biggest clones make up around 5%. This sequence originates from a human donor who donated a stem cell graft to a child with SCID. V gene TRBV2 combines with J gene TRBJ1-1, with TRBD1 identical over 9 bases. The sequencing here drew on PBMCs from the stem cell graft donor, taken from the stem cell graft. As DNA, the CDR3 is TGTGCCAGCAGTTGGGACAGGGCGGTTGACACTGAAGCTTTCTTT. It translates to CASSWDRAVDTEAFF.